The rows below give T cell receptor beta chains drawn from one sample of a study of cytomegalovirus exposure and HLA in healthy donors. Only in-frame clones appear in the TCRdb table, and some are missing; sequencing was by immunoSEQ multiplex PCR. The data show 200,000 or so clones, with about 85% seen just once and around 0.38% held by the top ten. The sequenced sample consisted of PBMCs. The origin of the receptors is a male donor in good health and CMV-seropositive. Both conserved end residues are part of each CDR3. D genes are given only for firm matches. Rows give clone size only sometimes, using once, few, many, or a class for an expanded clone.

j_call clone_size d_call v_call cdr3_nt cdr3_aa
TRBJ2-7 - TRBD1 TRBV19 TGTGCCAGTAGTGTGGGGACAGGGAGCTCCTACGAGCAGTACTTC CASSVGTGSSYEQYF
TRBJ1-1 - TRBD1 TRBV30 TGTGCCTGGAATGGGGGACAGGGTCCTTTTGAAGCTTTCTTT CAWNGGQGPFEAFF
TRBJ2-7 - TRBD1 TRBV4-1 TGCGCCAGCAGCCAGGGACAGGGACGGGACGAGCAGTACTTC CASSQGQGRDEQYF
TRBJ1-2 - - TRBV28 TGTGCCAGCAGTCCCACCGACAGATATGGCTACACCTTC CASSPTDRYGYTF
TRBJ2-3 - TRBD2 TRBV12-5 TGTGCTAGTGGCCCCCCTTCAGCGGGAGTCACAGATACGCAGTATTTT CASGPPSAGVTDTQYF
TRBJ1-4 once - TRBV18 TGTGCCAGCTCACCAGTCGAGACAGGAATGGAAAAACTGTTTTTT CASSPVETGMEKLFF
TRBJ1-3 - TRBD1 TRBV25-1 TGTGCCAGCAGTGAATTCGGGACAGGGGCGGGAAACACCATATATTTT CASSEFGTGAGNTIYF
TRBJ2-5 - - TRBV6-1 TGTGCCAGCAGTGAAGTTCGACAACACCAAGAGACCCAGTACTTC CASSEVRQHQETQYF
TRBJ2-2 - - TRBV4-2 TGTGCCAGCAGCCAAGATCTACCAAACGCGAACACCGGGGAGCTGTTTTTT CASSQDLPNANTGELFF
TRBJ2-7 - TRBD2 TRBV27 TGTGCCAGCGGTGGGCGGGAGAGGCGGTACGAGCAGTACTTC CASGGRERRYEQYF
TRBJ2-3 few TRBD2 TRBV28 TGTGCCGCTGGGTCAGCGGGAGGGTTGACAGATACGCAGTATTTT CAAGSAGGLTDTQYF
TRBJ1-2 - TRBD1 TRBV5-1 TGCGCCAGCAGCTTCTTCCCGGCCGGGACAGCTAACTATGGCTACACCTTC CASSFFPAGTANYGYTF
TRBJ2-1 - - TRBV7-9 TGTGCCAGCAGTCATCTAGCGCCATACAATGAGCAGTTCTTC CASSHLAPYNEQFF
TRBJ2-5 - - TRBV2 TGTGCCAGTAGGGGAGGCCAAAAAGAGACCCAGTACTTC CASRGGQKETQYF
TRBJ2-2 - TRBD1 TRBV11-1 TGTGCCAGCAGGACAGGGTGGGCCGGGGAGCTGTTTTTT CASRTGWAGELFF
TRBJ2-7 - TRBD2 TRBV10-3 TGTGCCATCAGCGAAACGGGACTAGCGGGAGTCTACGAGCAGTATTTC CAISETGLAGVYEQYF